One sample yielded the 22 T cell receptor beta chains listed below, sequenced in a study of molecular identifiers for immune sequencing clone quantification listed by TCRdb under 2018. Library preparation employed PCR. Sequencing instrument: Illumina HiSeq 4000. TCRdb reprocessing: public reads trimmed at Q25 with fastp, clones called with MiXCR, in-frame beta chains kept. Rows with a matching CDR3 protein are joined into one entry that keeps the most common DNA and genes. The sample table holds roughly 24,000 distinct CDR3 sequences, of which approximately 17% were seen once. Clones ranked in the top ten supply approximately 1% of the sample. What was sequenced was naive CD8+ T cells from blood, with Jurkat cell RNA spiked in. Per the publication, the cell subset or site label means: FACS-sorted CD8+CD4-CCR7+CD45RA+ naive T cells. These TCRs come from a human donor in good health. Some libraries in this study had Jurkat cell RNA spiked in.

This clonotype was counted only a few times. This could be a read error, since a much larger clone is one nucleotide away. The chain links TRBV12-3 or TRBV12-4 to TRBJ2-7; 7 positions agree with TRBD1. The V gene end was trimmed by 4 bases and the J gene end by 0 bases; junction bases not matched to a gene: 6. This CDR3 is 15 amino acids long. The CDR3 loop reads CASSWAGTASYEQYF. As DNA, the CDR3 is TGTGCCAGCAGTTGGGCCGGGACAGCCTCCTACGAGCAGTACTTC.

This clonotype appeared many times. The J gene is TRBJ2-7, the V gene TRBV5-5; D possibly corresponds to TRBD1 (6 bases). Germline CDR1 and CDR2: SGHKS and YYEKEE (reference sequence). The CDR3 has 15 amino acids. The ends were cut back, 2 bases at V and 2 bases at J, with 14 bases in the middle. The CDR3 nucleotides read TGTGCCAGCAGCTTTAAGACGGGGACAACCTACGAGCAGTACTTC. It encodes CASSFKTGTTYEQYF.

This clonotype is deemed medium-sized. The chain is built from TRBV7-6 and TRBJ1-1; D not resolved. The CDR3 sequence is 12 residues long. V shed 1 base and J shed 7 bases, with 7 bases lying between them. Germline CDR1 and CDR2: SGHVS and FNYEAQ. CDR3 protein: CASSLGGGEAFF. For the CDR3, the DNA is TGTGCCAGCAGCTTAGGGGGAGGTGAAGCTTTCTTT.

This clonotype was detected ten times or more. The genes are TRBV7-6 and TRBJ2-1; 9 nucleotides match TRBD2. V lost 1 base to trimming and J lost 4 bases; unmatched junction nucleotides: 2. This CDR3 is 15 amino acids long. CDR1 and CDR2 (germline): SGHVS, FNYEAQ. Here the CDR3 reads CASSLGSGGYNEQFF. As DNA, the CDR3 is TGTGCCAGCAGCTTAGGTAGCGGGGGATACAATGAGCAGTTCTTC. The full variable domain, with the rest looked up from reference TRBV7-6 and TRBJ2-1, is GAGVSQSPRYKVTKRGQDVALRCDPISGHVSLYWYRQALGQGPEFLTYFNYEAQQDKSGLPNDRFSAERPEGSISTLTIQRTEQRDSAMYRCASSLGSGGYNEQFFGPGTRLTVL.

This clonotype was seen repeatedly, ten times or more. The V gene is TRBV7-9, the J gene TRBJ1-1; no clear D gene. V was pared by 1 base and J by 4 bases, with 13 bases between. The CDR3 extends over 15 amino acids. The germline gives CDR1 SEHNR, CDR2 FQNEAQ (reference sequence). The CDR3 DNA reads TGTGCCAGCAGCTTAGAGAGAGGTATCGGCACTGAAGCTTTCTTT. Protein: CASSLERGIGTEAFF.

This clonotype was counted at least ten times. The chain has TRBV4-3 and TRBJ2-7; 10 nucleotides align to TRBD2. The CDR3 extends over 16 amino acids. The germline V gene encodes CDR1 LGHNA and CDR2 YSLEER. J was trimmed by 7 bases and V by 0 bases; bases with no gene match: 9. The CDR3 loop is CASSQDWLAGDGEQYF. The DNA for the CDR3 is TGCGCCAGCAGCCAAGATTGGCTAGCGGGAGACGGTGAGCAGTACTTC.

This clonotype showed up just once. A read error may be the cause here, since a much bigger clone is one base away. Because it lacks the conserved phenylalanine or tryptophan at the end, this CDR3 is likely a read error. The V call is TRBV7-6, the J call TRBJ2-7; D is unclear. V shed 2 bases and J shed 3 bases, with 11 bases lying between them. The CDR3 has 14 residues. The germline CDR1 and CDR2 sequences are SGHVS and FNYEAQ. The DNA for the CDR3 is TGTGCCAGCAGCTTATATGACGGTGACTACGAGCAGTACTCC. Translated: CASSLYDGDYEQYS.

This clonotype has at least ten counts. The junction departs from the called germline gene at one end, perhaps through a read error. This sequence joins TRBV7-9 and TRBJ1-6, with no clear D. CDR3 length: 15 residues. Germline CDR1 is SEHNR and CDR2 is FQNEAQ (reference sequence). The CDR3 region is CASSLARTNNSPLHF. The CDR3, as DNA: TGTGCCAGTAGCTTAGCCCGGACCAATAATTCACCCCTCCACTTT.

This clonotype was counted a few times. The V gene is TRBV27, the J gene TRBJ2-3, with a weak D call TRBD2 (5 bases). CDR3 length equals 17 residues. Trimming cost V 5 bases and J 2 bases, with 20 bases left between them. Looked up from germline, CDR1 is MNHEY and CDR2 is SMNVEV (reference sequence). The CDR3 sequence: CASSTRFRDLVTDTQYF. The CDR3 DNA reads TGTGCCAGCAGTACCCGGTTCCGGGATTTAGTCACAGATACGCAGTATTTT.

This clonotype has a count of ten or more. The gene calls are TRBV30 and TRBJ1-1; D ambiguous. V was clipped by 0 bases and J by 1 base, with 9 bases between them. This CDR3 has 14 residues. Germline CDR1 is GTSNPN and CDR2 is SVGIG (reference sequence). Here the CDR3 reads CAWSVIRGNTEAFF. The DNA for the CDR3 is TGTGCCTGGAGTGTAATAAGAGGGAACACTGAAGCTTTCTTT.

This clonotype is medium-sized within its sample. The V call is TRBV5-4, the J call TRBJ2-7, with a possible D match to TRBD2 (5 bases). Deletions cut 0 bases from V and 3 bases from J, with 13 bases between. Germline CDR1 is SGHNT and CDR2 is YYREEE (reference sequence). The CDR3 length is 15 residues. The chain's CDR3 is CASSLGSGVLYEQYF. CDR3 nucleotide sequence: TGTGCCAGCAGCTTGGGGTCCGGGGTCCTCTACGAGCAGTACTTC.

This clonotype appeared many times. The chain joins TRBV30 to TRBJ2-1; no reliable D call. Germline CDR1 reads GTSNPN; CDR2 reads SVGIG (reference sequence). The CDR3 covers 11 residues. Trimming left V 1 base short and J 4 bases short, with 2 bases between. The CDR3 sequence: CAWSGYNEQFF. The CDR3, as DNA: TGTGCCTGGAGTGGTTACAATGAGCAGTTCTTC. The full variable domain, in which reference TRBV30 and TRBJ2-1 provide the parts outside the CDR3, is SQTIHQWPATLVQPVGSPLSLECTVEGTSNPNLYWYRQAAGRGLQLLFYSVGIGQISSEVPQNLSASRPQDRQFILSSKKLLLSDSGFYLCAWSGYNEQFFGPGTRLTVL.

Of note for this clonotype: A much larger clone sits a single nucleotide away, making a read error possible. The chain recombines TRBV6-7 with TRBJ2-5; 8 bases are shared with TRBD2. TRBV6-7 is labeled an ORF, and its function is uncertain. There are 17 residues in the CDR3. V trimming: 0 bases; J trimming: 2 bases; junction bases outside the gene matches: 8. CDR3 residues: CASSYSEAERGQETQYF. CDR3 DNA sequence: TGTGCCAGCAGTTACTCGGAGGCGGAGCGGGGGCAAGAGACCCAGTACTTC.

In this sample, this clonotype turned up once. A much larger clone lies a single base off, so this may be a read error. Because the CDR3 is missing its conserved closing phenylalanine or tryptophan, this is likely a read error. The genes are TRBV7-9 and TRBJ2-7; D assignment may be TRBD1 or TRBD2 (5 bases each). Germline values: CDR1 SEHNR, CDR2 FQNEAQ (reference sequence). Trimming left V 6 bases short and J 1 base short, with 13 bases between. This CDR3 region has 14 residues. DNA for the CDR3: TGTGCCAGCAGTCCCGGGACCACTTCCTACGAGCAGTACCTC. Translated, it gives CASSPGTTSYEQYL.

By share, this clonotype ranks as medium-sized. The chain employs TRBV29-1 and TRBJ2-5; D remains unclear. This CDR3 has 14 residues. The V and J ends lost 6 bases and 3 bases respectively, with 17 bases between them. Germline V CDR1 and CDR2: SQVTM, ANQGSEA. The CDR3 nucleotides are TGCAGCGTCCCAAGGCCTTTCCCGAAAGAGACCCAGTACTTC. It specifies CSVPRPFPKETQYF.

At least ten counts were recorded for this clonotype. The chain recombines TRBV24-1 with TRBJ2-1; 8 bases are shared with TRBD2. The CDR3 runs to 15 residues. Germline CDR1 is KGHDR and CDR2 is SFDVKD. Germline trimming cut 1 base from V and 9 bases from J; bases unmatched to any gene: 7. Here the CDR3 reads CATSDFSGAAGEQFF. CDR3 nucleotides: TGTGCCACCAGTGATTTTAGCGGGGCCGCTGGTGAGCAGTTCTTC.

This clonotype was counted ten times or more. J is TRBJ2-1 and V is TRBV29-1, with unresolved D. Germline-derived CDR1 and CDR2 are SQVTM and ANQGSEA. V lost 6 bases and J 3 bases, leaving 6 bases between the germline ends. The CDR3 loop spans 11 amino acids. CDR3 DNA sequence: TGCAGCGTGGAGATCTACAATGAGCAGTTCTTC. It yields the protein CSVEIYNEQFF.

This clonotype has a count of ten or more. This chain joins TRBV4-1 and TRBJ1-2; the D is unclear. The CDR3 length is 14 residues. Germline V gives CDR1 MGHRA, CDR2 YSYEKL. V was pared by 1 base and J by 6 bases, with 12 bases between. The CDR3 is CASSQGSTVDGYTF. In DNA, the CDR3 is TGCGCCAGCAGCCAAGGTTCCACAGTAGATGGCTACACCTTC.

This clonotype showed up many times. V usage is TRBV5-1 and J usage is TRBJ2-7; D call uncertain. V was clipped by 0 bases and J by 2 bases, with 9 bases between them. The CDR3 is 14 residues long. Germline V gene sequence: CDR1 SGHRS, CDR2 YFSETQ. The CDR3 loop is CASSLDLGAYEQYF. CDR3 nucleotides: TGCGCCAGCAGCTTGGATTTAGGTGCCTACGAGCAGTACTTC.

The chain joins TRBV13 to TRBJ1-1, with D unresolved. The germline CDR1 and CDR2 sequences are PRHDT and FYEKMQ (reference sequence). Trimming shortened V by 3 bases and J by 3 bases, and 5 bases separated the two germline ends. This CDR3 region has 12 residues. CDR3 residues: CASSFGYTEAFF. CDR3 DNA sequence: TGTGCCAGCAGCTTCGGGTACACTGAAGCTTTCTTT.

This chain links TRBV2 with TRBJ2-5, with D maybe TRBD1 (6 bases). V dropped 7 bases and J dropped 7 bases, with 19 bases sitting between them. Per germline, CDR1 SNHLY and CDR2 FYNNEI. CDR3 length: 14 residues. The CDR3 DNA reads as TGTGCCAGCAATGATACAGGGCCCGAATGGACCCAGTACTTC. Its translation: CASNDTGPEWTQYF. Full variable domain (missing parts from reference TRBV2 and TRBJ2-5): EPEVTQTPSHQVTQMGQEVILRCVPISNHLYFYWYRQILGQKVEFLVSFYNNEISEKSEIFDDQFSVERPDGSNFTLKIRSTKLEDSAMYFCASNDTGPEWTQYFGPGTRLLVL.

This clonotype rates as medium-sized. The V gene is TRBV7-6, the J gene TRBJ1-5; no firm D call. The CDR3 has 16 amino acids. V lost 1 base to trimming and J lost 1 base, with 11 bases between them. Germline V gene lookup returns CDR1 SGHVS and CDR2 FNYEAQ. CDR3 nucleotide sequence: TGTGCCAGCAGCTTAGGTGGGTCTGTGAGCAATCAGCCCCAGCATTTT. This encodes CASSLGGSVSNQPQHF.